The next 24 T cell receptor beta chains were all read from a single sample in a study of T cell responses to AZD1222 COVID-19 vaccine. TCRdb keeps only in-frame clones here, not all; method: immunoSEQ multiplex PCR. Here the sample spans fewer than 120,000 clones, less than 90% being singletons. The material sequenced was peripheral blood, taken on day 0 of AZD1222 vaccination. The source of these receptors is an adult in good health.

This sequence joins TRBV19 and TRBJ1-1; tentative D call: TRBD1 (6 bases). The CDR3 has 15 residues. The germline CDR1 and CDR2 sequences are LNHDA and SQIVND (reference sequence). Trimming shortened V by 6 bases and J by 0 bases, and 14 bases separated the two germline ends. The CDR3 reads CASSLPGALNTEAFF. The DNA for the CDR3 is TGTGCCAGTAGCCTACCGGGGGCGTTGAACACTGAAGCTTTCTTT.

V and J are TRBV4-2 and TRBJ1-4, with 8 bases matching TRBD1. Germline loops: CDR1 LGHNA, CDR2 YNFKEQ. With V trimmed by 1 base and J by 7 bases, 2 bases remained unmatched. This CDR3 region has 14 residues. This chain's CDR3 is CASSQGTGIEKLFF. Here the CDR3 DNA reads TGTGCCAGCAGCCAAGGGACAGGGATTGAAAAACTGTTTTTT.

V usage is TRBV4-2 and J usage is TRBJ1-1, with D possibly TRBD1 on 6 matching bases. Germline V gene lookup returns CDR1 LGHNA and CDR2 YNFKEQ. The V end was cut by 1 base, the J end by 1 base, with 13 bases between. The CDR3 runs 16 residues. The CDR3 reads CASSQVGGGRNTEAFF. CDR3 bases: TGTGCCAGCAGCCAAGTAGGAGGGGGTCGGAACACTGAAGCTTTCTTT.

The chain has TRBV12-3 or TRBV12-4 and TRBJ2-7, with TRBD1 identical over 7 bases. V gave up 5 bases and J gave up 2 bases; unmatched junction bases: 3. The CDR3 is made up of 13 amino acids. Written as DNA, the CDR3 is TGTGCCAGCAGTCCCGGGACAGCCTACGAGCAGTACTTC. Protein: CASSPGTAYEQYF.

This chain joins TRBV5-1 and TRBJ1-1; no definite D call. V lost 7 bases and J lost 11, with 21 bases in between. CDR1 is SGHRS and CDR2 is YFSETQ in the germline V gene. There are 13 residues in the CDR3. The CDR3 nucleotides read TGCGCCAGCTACCTGCCGGGGAACCCTCGGGCTTTCTTT. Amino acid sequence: CASYLPGNPRAFF.

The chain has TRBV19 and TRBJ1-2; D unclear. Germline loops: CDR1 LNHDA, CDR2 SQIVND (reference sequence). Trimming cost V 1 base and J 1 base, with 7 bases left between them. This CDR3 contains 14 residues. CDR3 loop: CASSIVAGNYGYTF. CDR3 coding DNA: TGTGCCAGTAGTATAGTTGCGGGTAACTATGGCTACACCTTC.

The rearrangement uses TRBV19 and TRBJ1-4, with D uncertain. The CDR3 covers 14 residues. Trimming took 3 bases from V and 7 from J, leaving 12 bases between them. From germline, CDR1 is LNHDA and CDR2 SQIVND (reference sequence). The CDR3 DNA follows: TGTGCCAGTAGTATCGGAGTCAGTCCTGAAAAACTGTTTTTT. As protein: CASSIGVSPEKLFF.

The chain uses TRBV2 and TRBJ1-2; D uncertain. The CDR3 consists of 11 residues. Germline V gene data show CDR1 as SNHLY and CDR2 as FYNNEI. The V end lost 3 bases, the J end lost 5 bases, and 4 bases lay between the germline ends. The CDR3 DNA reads TGTGCCAGCAGTGATGTATATGGCTACACCTTC. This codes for CASSDVYGYTF.

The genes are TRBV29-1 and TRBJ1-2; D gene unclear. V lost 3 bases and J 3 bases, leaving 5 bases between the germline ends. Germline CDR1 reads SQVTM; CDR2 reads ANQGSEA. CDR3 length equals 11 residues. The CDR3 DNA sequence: TGCAGCGTTGAGCAGGACTATGGCTACACCTTC. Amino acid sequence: CSVEQDYGYTF.

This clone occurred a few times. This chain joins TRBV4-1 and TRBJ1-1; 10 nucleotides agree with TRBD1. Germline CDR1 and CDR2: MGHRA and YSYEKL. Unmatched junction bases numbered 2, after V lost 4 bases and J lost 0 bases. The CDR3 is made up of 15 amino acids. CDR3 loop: CASSPDRGLNTEAFF. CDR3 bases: TGCGCCAGCAGCCCCGACAGGGGGCTGAACACTGAAGCTTTCTTT.

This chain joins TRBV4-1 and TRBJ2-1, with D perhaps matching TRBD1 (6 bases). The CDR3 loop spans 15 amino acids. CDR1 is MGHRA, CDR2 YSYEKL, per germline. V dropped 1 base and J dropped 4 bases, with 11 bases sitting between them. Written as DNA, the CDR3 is TGCGCCAGCAGCCAAGTTTCAGGGGTATACAATGAGCAGTTCTTC. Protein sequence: CASSQVSGVYNEQFF.

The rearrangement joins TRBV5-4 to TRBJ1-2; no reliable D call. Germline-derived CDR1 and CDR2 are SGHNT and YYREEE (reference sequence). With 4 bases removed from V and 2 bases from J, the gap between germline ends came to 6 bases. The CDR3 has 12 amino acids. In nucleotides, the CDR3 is TGTGCCAGCAGCGTGACGAACTATGGCTACACCTTC. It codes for CASSVTNYGYTF.

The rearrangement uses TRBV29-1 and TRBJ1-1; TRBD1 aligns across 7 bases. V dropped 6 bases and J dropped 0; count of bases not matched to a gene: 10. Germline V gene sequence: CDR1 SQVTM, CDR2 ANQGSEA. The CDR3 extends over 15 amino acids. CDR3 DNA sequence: TGCAGCGTCGGACAGACAGGGCGGCTGAACACTGAAGCTTTCTTT. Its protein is CSVGQTGRLNTEAFF.

CDR3 sequence reads: CASSEGQGSEKLFF. For the CDR3, the DNA is TGTGCCAGCAGTGAGGGACAGGGGAGCGAAAAACTGTTTTTT. This rearrangement joins TRBV2 to TRBJ1-4; 10 bases agree with TRBD1. CDR3 length: 14 amino acids. The J segment lost 8 bases and the V segment lost 3 bases, leaving 3 bases of the junction unmatched. Germline CDR1 and CDR2: SNHLY and FYNNEI.

The CDR3 nucleotides read TGTGCCAGCAGCTTGCTCGGCCAGGGGGCGACAGATACGCAGTATTTT. Translating it yields CASSLLGQGATDTQYF. V and J are TRBV5-4 and TRBJ2-3; TRBD1 aligns across 8 bases. Germline CDR1 is SGHNT and CDR2 is YYREEE (reference sequence). CDR3 size: 16 residues. J gave up 3 bases and V 1 base, and 7 bases lay outside the gene matches. Complete variable domain (other parts from reference TRBV5-4 and TRBJ2-3): ETGVTQSPTHLIKTRGQQVTLRCSSQSGHNTVSWYQQALGQGPQFIFQYYREEENGRGNFPPRFSGLQFPNYSSELNVNALELDDSALYLCASSLLGQGATDTQYFGPGTRLTVL.

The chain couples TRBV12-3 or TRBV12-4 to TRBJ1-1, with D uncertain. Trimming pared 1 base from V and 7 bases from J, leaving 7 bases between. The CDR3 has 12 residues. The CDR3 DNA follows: TGTGCCAGCAGTTTAGTGGGCGGTGAAGCTTTCTTT. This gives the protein CASSLVGGEAFF.

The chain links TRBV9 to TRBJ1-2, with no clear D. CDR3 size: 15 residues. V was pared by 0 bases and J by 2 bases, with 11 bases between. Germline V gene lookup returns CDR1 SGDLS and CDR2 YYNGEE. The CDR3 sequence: CASSVEAGSNYGYTF. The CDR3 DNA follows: TGTGCCAGCAGCGTAGAGGCAGGCTCAAACTATGGCTACACCTTC.

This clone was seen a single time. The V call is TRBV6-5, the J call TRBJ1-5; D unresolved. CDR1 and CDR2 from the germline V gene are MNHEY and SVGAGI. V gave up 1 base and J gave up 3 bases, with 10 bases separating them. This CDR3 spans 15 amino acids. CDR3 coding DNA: TGTGCCAGCAGTTACTTGGCTCTTGACAATCAGCCCCAGCATTTT. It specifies CASSYLALDNQPQHF.

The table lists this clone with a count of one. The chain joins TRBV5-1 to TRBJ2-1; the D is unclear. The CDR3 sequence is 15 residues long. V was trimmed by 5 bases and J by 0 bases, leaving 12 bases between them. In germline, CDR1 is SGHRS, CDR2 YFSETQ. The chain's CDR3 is CASRLTGNSYNEQFF. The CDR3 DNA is TGCGCCAGCAGACTGACTGGGAACTCCTACAATGAGCAGTTCTTC.

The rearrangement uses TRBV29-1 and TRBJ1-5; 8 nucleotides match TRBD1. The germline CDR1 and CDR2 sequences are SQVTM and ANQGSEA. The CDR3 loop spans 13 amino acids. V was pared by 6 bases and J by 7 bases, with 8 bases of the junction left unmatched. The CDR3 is CSVLTGGEQPQHF. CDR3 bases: TGCAGCGTCCTAACAGGGGGGGAACAGCCCCAGCATTTT.

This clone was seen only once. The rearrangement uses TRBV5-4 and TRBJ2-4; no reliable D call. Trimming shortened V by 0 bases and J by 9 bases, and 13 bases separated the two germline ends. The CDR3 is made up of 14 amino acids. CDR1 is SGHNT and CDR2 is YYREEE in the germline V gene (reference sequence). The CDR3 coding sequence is TGTGCCAGCAGCTTGGTTGGGTCGATCGGCATTCAGTACTTC. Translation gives CASSLVGSIGIQYF.

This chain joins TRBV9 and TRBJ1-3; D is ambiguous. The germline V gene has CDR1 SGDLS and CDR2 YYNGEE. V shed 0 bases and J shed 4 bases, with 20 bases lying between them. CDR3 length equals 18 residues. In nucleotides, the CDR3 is TGTGCCAGCAGCGTAGAAAGTGTATGGACGGGCAGGGGAAACACCATATATTTT. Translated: CASSVESVWTGRGNTIYF. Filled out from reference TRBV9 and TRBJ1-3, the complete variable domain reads DSGVTQTPKHLITATGQRVTLRCSPRSGDLSVYWYQQSLDQGLQFLIQYYNGEERAKGNILERFSAQQFPDLHSELNLSSLELGDSALYFCASSVESVWTGRGNTIYFGEGSWLTVV.

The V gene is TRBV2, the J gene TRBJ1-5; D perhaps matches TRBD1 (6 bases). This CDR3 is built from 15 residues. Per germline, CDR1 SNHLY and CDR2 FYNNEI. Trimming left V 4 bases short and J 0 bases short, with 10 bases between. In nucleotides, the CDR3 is TGTGCCAGCAGTGCCCTGGACAGTAGCAATCAGCCCCAGCATTTT. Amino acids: CASSALDSSNQPQHF.

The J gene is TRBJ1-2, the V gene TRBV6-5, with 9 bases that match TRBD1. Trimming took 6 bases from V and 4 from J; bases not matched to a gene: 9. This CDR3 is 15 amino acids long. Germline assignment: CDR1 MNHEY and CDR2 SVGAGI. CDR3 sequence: CASRDTGQGIYGYTF. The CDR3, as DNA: TGTGCCAGCAGAGATACCGGACAGGGGATCTATGGCTACACCTTC.